The 13 T cell receptor beta chains given below trace back to one sample, sequenced in a study of T cell responses to AZD1222 COVID-19 vaccine. Using immunoSEQ multiplex PCR, the repertoire was profiled, and TCRdb retains in-frame clones only, with some absent. The sample comprises approximately 110,000 clones, about 85% of which are singletons, and approximately 6.6% rests with the top ten. The source material was peripheral blood, sampled on day 0 of AZD1222 vaccination. The receptors were sampled from an adult in good health.

The V and J genes are TRBV6-5 and TRBJ1-4, with D maybe TRBD1 (5 bases). There are 15 residues in the CDR3. Trimming took off 0 bases at V and 5 bases at J, with 10 bases between the two ends. The germline CDR1 and CDR2 sequences are MNHEY and SVGAGI. The CDR3 loop reads CASSYSGLRNEKLFF. The CDR3 DNA reads as TGTGCCAGCAGTTACTCGGGGCTGAGAAATGAAAAACTGTTTTTT.

The chain links TRBV15 to TRBJ2-7, with D tentatively TRBD1 (6 bases). This CDR3 has 15 residues. V lost 6 bases, J lost 0 bases, and 15 bases lay in between. The germline V gene encodes CDR1 LNHNV and CDR2 YYDKDF (reference sequence). Here the CDR3 DNA reads TGTGCCACCAGATTAGGGACACTGAACTCCTACGAGCAGTACTTC. It yields the protein CATRLGTLNSYEQYF.

The chain carries TRBV18 and TRBJ2-1, with a tentative D call TRBD1 (5 bases). With 1 base removed from V and 9 bases from J, the gap between germline ends came to 10 bases. CDR1 is KGHSH, CDR2 LQKENI, per germline. The CDR3 has 13 amino acids. CDR3 sequence (DNA): TGTGCCAGCTCACCACTTCGCGACAGTGAGCAGTTCTTC. Translation gives CASSPLRDSEQFF.

V and J are TRBV27 and TRBJ2-7, with D perhaps TRBD1 (6 bases). With 10 bases removed from V and 5 bases from J, the gap between germline ends came to 21 bases. CDR3 length: 14 amino acids. Germline V gives CDR1 MNHEY, CDR2 SMNVEV (reference sequence). The CDR3 region has the DNA TGTGCCACCCGCCAGTGGGTGGGGGCTGACGAGCAGTACTTC. Translation gives CATRQWVGADEQYF.

Here the CDR3 reads CASSLAVGAVVQETQYF. The CDR3 DNA reads as TGTGCCAGCAGCTTGGCCGTCGGAGCGGTGGTCCAAGAGACCCAGTACTTC. This chain connects TRBV5-5 to TRBJ2-5; maybe TRBD2 (5 bases). From germline, CDR1 is SGHKS and CDR2 YYEKEE (reference sequence). There are 17 residues in the CDR3. V was cut by 0 bases and J by 1 base, with 16 bases left in between.

The chain is built from TRBV5-1 and TRBJ2-5; D is undetermined. The CDR3 sequence is 13 residues long. V gave up 4 bases and J gave up 4 bases, with 11 bases separating them. Looked up from germline, CDR1 is SGHRS and CDR2 is YFSETQ. CDR3 DNA: TGCGCCAGCAGCCCGCCCGGGCGAGAGACCCAGTACTTC. This sequence encodes CASSPPGRETQYF.

The chain couples TRBV5-1 to TRBJ1-1, with D unclear. V dropped 0 bases and J dropped 1 base, with 10 bases sitting between them. The CDR3 sequence is 15 residues long. Germline V gene sequence: CDR1 SGHRS, CDR2 YFSETQ. The CDR3 reads CASSLGPRRNTEAFF. The CDR3 bases are TGCGCCAGCAGCTTGGGCCCCCGTCGGAACACTGAAGCTTTCTTT. The entire variable domain, with the rest obtained from reference TRBV5-1 and TRBJ1-1, is as follows: KAGVTQTPRYLIKTRGQQVTLSCSPISGHRSVSWYQQTPGQGLQFLFEYFSETQRNKGNFPGRFSGRQFSNSRSEMNVSTLELGDSALYLCASSLGPRRNTEAFFGQGTRLTVV.

V is TRBV27 and J is TRBJ1-6; D uncertain. Germline-derived CDR1 and CDR2 are MNHEY and SMNVEV (reference sequence). Deletions cut 4 bases from V and 0 bases from J, with 22 bases between. The CDR3 is made up of 20 amino acids. CDR3 in amino acids: CASSSYTPRILFSYNSPLHF. CDR3 sequence (DNA): TGTGCCAGCAGTTCCTACACGCCAAGGATCCTCTTCTCCTATAATTCACCCCTCCACTTT.

The chain joins TRBV12-5 to TRBJ1-5, with unresolved D. V dropped 3 bases and J dropped 0 bases, with 18 bases sitting between them. CDR1 LGHNT and CDR2 FRNRAP come from the germline V gene. The length of the CDR3 is 18 residues. The CDR3 loop is CASGFPTPEVNSNQPQHF. CDR3 nucleotides: TGTGCTAGTGGTTTTCCTACACCAGAGGTAAATAGCAATCAGCCCCAGCATTTT.

V and J are TRBV28 and TRBJ2-7; D may be TRBD1 or TRBD2 (5 bases each). Germline-derived CDR1 and CDR2 are MDHEN and SYDVKM. The V end was cut by 5 bases, the J end by 2 bases, with 25 bases between. The CDR3 consists of 18 residues. In DNA, the CDR3 is TGTGCCAGCAGTCCTTTTTCTGACCCGGGACCGGGTCCCTACGAGCAGTACTTC. This encodes CASSPFSDPGPGPYEQYF. Full variable domain (rest looked up from reference TRBV28 and TRBJ2-7): DVKVTQSSRYLVKRTGEKVFLECVQDMDHENMFWYRQDPGLGLRLIYFSYDVKMKEKGDIPEGYSVSREKKERFSLILESASTNQTSMYLCASSPFSDPGPGPYEQYFGPGTRLTVT.

The rearrangement joins TRBV5-1 to TRBJ2-3; unclear D gene. The germline V gene has CDR1 SGHRS and CDR2 YFSETQ. V shed 0 bases and J shed 4 bases, with 6 bases lying between them. The CDR3 contains 13 residues. CDR3 protein: CASSLEVADTQYF. As DNA, the CDR3 is TGCGCCAGCAGCTTGGAGGTTGCAGATACGCAGTATTTT.

This clone was detected a few times. V gene TRBV6-5 combines with J gene TRBJ2-5; D ambiguous. The V end lost 4 bases, the J end lost 1 base, and 10 bases lay between the germline ends. The germline gives CDR1 MNHEY, CDR2 SVGAGI. The CDR3 consists of 14 residues. CDR3 in amino acids: CASSSFRLQETQYF. CDR3 DNA: TGTGCCAGCAGTTCATTCAGACTCCAAGAGACCCAGTACTTC.

V and J are TRBV5-1 and TRBJ2-2, with D perhaps TRBD1 or TRBD2 (5 bases each). Germline CDR1 reads SGHRS; CDR2 reads YFSETQ. V was pared by 4 bases and J by 6 bases, with 13 bases between. The CDR3 loop spans 14 amino acids. Here the CDR3 reads CASSDNGTPGELFF. CDR3 nucleotides: TGCGCCAGCAGCGACAACGGGACCCCCGGGGAGCTGTTTTTT.